Below, 23 T cell receptor beta chains from the same sample are listed, as sequenced in a study of CD8 T cells in ankylosing spondylitis. TCRdb used MiXCR to reprocess the 5' RACE reads, holding one entry per CDR3 protein. The table includes fewer than 200,000 distinct CDR3 sequences, over 15% detected once. Source material: blood, either unsorted or a sorted T cell fraction (not recorded which). These receptors were obtained from a male donor between 5 and 29 years old with ankylosing spondylitis or in good health (not recorded which).

This clonotype was counted ten times or more. The chain recombines TRBV27 with TRBJ2-1, with TRBD2 matching 9 bases. V gave up 6 bases and J gave up 4 bases; unmatched junction bases: 19. The CDR3 is 19 residues long. Germline CDR1 MNHEY, CDR2 SMNVEV (reference sequence). DNA of the CDR3: TGTGCCAGCAGCTTTATGGCGGGAGGGCCAGAAAAACTATACAATGAGCAGTTCTTC. It is translated as CASSFMAGGPEKLYNEQFF.

This clonotype was seen at least ten times. The chain employs TRBV19 and TRBJ1-1, with D possibly TRBD1 on 5 matching bases. CDR3 size: 12 residues. Germline-derived CDR1 and CDR2 are LNHDA and SQIVND (reference sequence). Trimming took 3 bases from V and 11 from J, leaving 13 bases between them. Here the CDR3 DNA reads TGTGCCAGTAGTATCGGCAAACGGGACGCTTTCTTT. Its protein is CASSIGKRDAFF. Filled out from reference TRBV19 and TRBJ1-1, the complete variable domain reads DGGITQSPKYLFRKEGQNVTLSCEQNLNHDAMYWYRQDPGQGLRLIYYSQIVNDFQKGDIAEGYSVSREKKESFPLTVTSAQKNPTAFYLCASSIGKRDAFFGQGTRLTVV.

At least ten counts were recorded for this clonotype. The chain employs TRBV4-2 and TRBJ2-5; D unclear. The germline V gene encodes CDR1 LGHNA and CDR2 YNFKEQ. Trimming took 4 bases from V and 5 from J, leaving 11 bases between them. The CDR3 is made up of 13 amino acids. The CDR3 here is CASSLSVGETQYF. The CDR3 DNA follows: TGTGCCAGCAGCCTTTCCGTCGGGGAGACCCAGTACTTC.

This clonotype was detected many times. The chain is built from TRBV29-1 and TRBJ2-7; 12 positions match TRBD2. CDR3 size: 17 residues. After removal of 4 bases from V and 0 bases from J, the junction contained 10 bases not matched to a gene. Germline V gives CDR1 SQVTM, CDR2 ANQGSEA. The CDR3 DNA follows: TGCAGCGTTGGGTGTTCTAGCGGGAGGGTAACCTCCTACGAGCAGTACGTC. It is translated as CSVGCSSGRVTSYEQYV.

This clonotype has a count of ten or more. This chain links TRBV4-3 with TRBJ2-4; 8 nucleotides align to TRBD1. This CDR3 region has 13 residues. Trimming cost V 2 bases and J 7 bases; bases outside gene matches: 1. The germline V gene encodes CDR1 LGHNA and CDR2 YSLEER. CDR3 nucleotide sequence: TGCGCCAGCAGCCAACGGGACAGGAACATTCAGTACTTC. Translation: CASSQRDRNIQYF.

This clonotype was detected only a few times. The chain combines TRBV7-7 with TRBJ2-5; 7 bases are a match to TRBD1. The CDR3 spans 14 residues. CDR1 SSHAT and CDR2 FNYEAQ come from the germline V gene (reference sequence). The J segment lost 4 bases and the V segment lost 4 bases, leaving 6 bases of the junction unmatched. The CDR3 spells CASSSQGIGETQYF. The CDR3 coding sequence is TGTGCCAGCAGCTCACAGGGGATAGGAGAGACCCAGTACTTC.

This clonotype showed up many times. The chain is built from TRBV27 and TRBJ1-2; D is uncertain. The V gene's germline CDR1 is MNHEY and CDR2 SMNVEV (reference sequence). V was trimmed by 0 bases and J by 7 bases, leaving 18 bases between them. The length of the CDR3 is 16 residues. The DNA for the CDR3 is TGTGCCAGCAGTTTATCCACAGTGCTGGGTTTTGTTGGCTACACCTTC. This gives the protein CASSLSTVLGFVGYTF.

This clonotype was recorded many times. This chain connects TRBV12-3 or TRBV12-4 to TRBJ1-5; the D is unclear. Trimming removed 7 bases from V and 6 bases from J, with 13 bases in between. The CDR3 contains 13 residues. In DNA form, the CDR3 reads TGTGCCAGCACCCTTGAGGGTAGTCAGCCCCAGCATTTT. Its protein product is CASTLEGSQPQHF.

The chain has TRBV19 and TRBJ2-4, with D perhaps assigned TRBD1 or TRBD2 (5 bases each). CDR1 LNHDA and CDR2 SQIVND come from the germline V gene (reference sequence). The V end was cut by 4 bases, the J end by 7 bases, with 11 bases between. CDR3 length equals 13 residues. The CDR3 loop reads CASSKRGPNIQYF. The CDR3 bases are TGTGCCAGTAGTAAGAGGGGCCCCAACATTCAGTACTTC.

This clonotype appeared many times. V and J are TRBV5-1 and TRBJ2-5; possible D gene TRBD1, 5 bases. From germline, CDR1 is SGHRS and CDR2 YFSETQ. The CDR3 spans 15 residues. The V end was cut by 0 bases, the J end by 3 bases, with 12 bases between. The CDR3, as DNA: TGCGCCAGCAGCTTGGCAGGGCAATGGAAAGAGACCCAGTACTTC. This translates into CASSLAGQWKETQYF.

This clonotype was counted many times. This chain connects TRBV18 to TRBJ2-3, with a possible D match to TRBD1 (5 bases). Per the germline V gene, CDR1 is KGHSH and CDR2 is LQKENI. The CDR3 extends over 14 amino acids. Trimming left V 3 bases short and J 2 bases short, with 9 bases between. This CDR3 reads CASSPRQNTDTQYF. DNA of the CDR3: TGTGCCAGCTCACCGAGACAGAACACAGATACGCAGTATTTT.

This clonotype was detected ten times or more. The rearrangement joins TRBV18 to TRBJ2-1; TRBD1 is a possible D gene (6 bases). V was cut by 8 bases and J by 13 bases, with 18 bases left in between. This CDR3 is built from 12 residues. Germline V gives CDR1 KGHSH, CDR2 LQKENI. CDR3 DNA sequence: TGTGCCAGCCTCGAACCCACAGGGTATCAGTTCTTC. Its protein is CASLEPTGYQFF.

Many counts were recorded for this clonotype. The rearrangement links TRBV7-3 to TRBJ2-2; tentative D call: TRBD1 (5 bases). The CDR3 consists of 17 residues. CDR1 is SGHTA, CDR2 FQGTGA, per germline. V was clipped by 1 base and J by 0 bases, with 12 bases between them. The CDR3 DNA reads TGTGCCAGCAGCTTAAGTACAGGAGCTACGAACACCGGGGAGCTGTTTTTT. The encoded protein is CASSLSTGATNTGELFF.

The chain links TRBV25-1 to TRBJ2-3; 8 positions agree with TRBD2. The CDR3 runs to 14 residues. Per the germline V gene, CDR1 is MGHDK and CDR2 is SYGVNS. J gave up 2 bases and V 6 bases, and 4 bases lay outside the gene matches. The CDR3 DNA reads as TGTGCCAGCAGCCGGACTAGCAACACAGATACGCAGTATTTT. Protein: CASSRTSNTDTQYF.

In this sample, this clonotype turned up a few times. The chain links TRBV19 to TRBJ2-3, with 9 bases identical to TRBD2. Germline V gives CDR1 LNHDA, CDR2 SQIVND (reference sequence). This CDR3 contains 16 residues. The V and J ends lost 6 bases and 4 bases, in that order; junction bases with no gene match: 11. The CDR3 loop reads CASSPGVAGAPDTQYF. CDR3 coding DNA: TGTGCCAGTAGCCCCGGGGTAGCGGGAGCTCCAGATACGCAGTATTTT.

This clonotype has a count of ten or more. This rearrangement joins TRBV7-2 to TRBJ2-1; 9 bases are a match to TRBD2. Trimming at V came to 5 bases and at J to 2 bases, leaving 7 bases not matched to a gene. The CDR3 sequence is 16 residues long. Germline CDR1 SGHTA, CDR2 FQGNSA. CDR3 region: CASSLRIAGAYNEQFF. The CDR3 DNA is TGTGCCAGCAGCCTACGAATAGCGGGAGCCTACAATGAGCAGTTCTTC.

Many counts were recorded for this clonotype. The chain is built from TRBV29-1 and TRBJ1-1; TRBD1 might be the D (6 bases). Germline CDR1 reads SQVTM; CDR2 reads ANQGSEA. V was shortened by 7 bases and J by 0 bases, with 9 bases between the two germline ends. CDR3 length: 12 residues. CDR3 in DNA: TGCAGCGGTGGACAGATGAACACTGAAGCTTTCTTT. Translating gives CSGGQMNTEAFF. Full variable domain (rest looked up from reference TRBV29-1 and TRBJ1-1): SAVISQKPSRDICQRGTSLTIQCQVDSQVTMMFWYRQQPGQSLTLIATANQGSEATYESGFVIDKFPISRPNLTFSTLTVSNMSPEDSSIYLCSGGQMNTEAFFGQGTRLTVV.

This clonotype occurred a few times. J is TRBJ1-5 and V is TRBV30; no firm D call. Germline V CDR1 and CDR2: GTSNPN, SVGIG (reference sequence). The V and J ends lost 0 bases and 4 bases respectively, with 10 bases between them. This CDR3 has 14 amino acids. CDR3 amino acids: CAWSVDVGNQPQHF. The CDR3 region has the DNA TGTGCCTGGAGTGTAGATGTGGGAAATCAGCCCCAGCATTTT.

The V and J genes are TRBV11-1 and TRBJ2-2; D remains ambiguous. V lost 3 bases and J 5 bases, leaving 22 bases between the germline ends. Germline CDR1 reads SGHAT; CDR2 reads FQDESV (reference sequence). This CDR3 contains 18 residues. The CDR3 protein is CASSFYASDSGWTGELFF. The CDR3 coding sequence is TGTGCCAGCAGCTTTTATGCTTCCGACTCCGGGTGGACCGGGGAGCTGTTTTTT.

This clonotype was found many times. J is TRBJ2-4 and V is TRBV12-3 or TRBV12-4; D not certain. The CDR3 has 14 amino acids. Deletions cut 1 base from V and 1 base from J, with 5 bases between. CDR3 residues: CASSLGGAKNIQYF. DNA of the CDR3: TGTGCCAGCAGTTTAGGTGGGGCCAAAAACATTCAGTACTTC.

This clonotype has at least ten counts. CDR3 DNA: TGCGCCAGCAGGGCTGGGTCTGGGGCCAACGTCCTGACTTTC. Protein: CASRAGSGANVLTF. This chain connects TRBV5-1 to TRBJ2-6; D is ambiguous. Germline loops: CDR1 SGHRS, CDR2 YFSETQ. V lost 5 bases, J lost 1 base, and 7 bases lay in between. The CDR3 totals 14 residues.

This chain joins TRBV29-1 and TRBJ2-2, with 12 bases lining up with TRBD2. This CDR3 comprises 15 residues. After removal of 8 bases from V and 8 bases from J, the junction contained 12 bases not matched to a gene. Germline assignment: CDR1 SQVTM and CDR2 ANQGSEA. CDR3 DNA: TGCAGCCCCGGGGTAGGACTAGCGGGGCGAGGGGAGCTGTTTTTT. Protein: CSPGVGLAGRGELFF.

Many counts were recorded for this clonotype. The chain has TRBV7-2 and TRBJ2-1, with TRBD1 as a possible D gene (7 bases). Germline V gives CDR1 SGHTA, CDR2 FQGNSA. With 3 bases removed from V and 6 bases from J, the gap between germline ends came to 21 bases. The CDR3 length is 17 residues. This CDR3 reads CASSFFDLEGATNEQFF. CDR3 nucleotide sequence: TGTGCCAGCAGCTTTTTCGACCTGGAGGGGGCGACCAATGAGCAGTTCTTC.